This entry lists 12 T cell receptor beta chains sequenced from one sample in a study of human T cells and chemical hapten exposure (dated by TCRdb to about 2021). The time point label corresponds to: patch test 1, 2 weeks after DPC sensitization. Reading the label with the study, this specimen's treatment or condition is: therapeutic diphenylcyclopropenone sensitization with weekly scalp DPC. The method behind the library was RACE. The sequencer listed for this sample is NextSeq 500. In TCRdb, the public reads were trimmed at Q25 with fastp and aligned with MiXCR, with productive beta chains retained. Duplicate CDR3 protein sequences are folded into a single record with the most common DNA and genes. In this sample the table shows roughly 200,000 distinct CDR3 sequences, around 20% of which occur a single time. Of the sample, about 6.7% is held by the ten largest clones. Sequencing used whole blood, obtained in connection with sensitization to the hapten diphenylcyclopropenone (DPC). Receptor source: a woman aged 50 to 60 with alopecia areata. Some clones in this sample may be carry-over from other donors' samples.

The sample holds a few counts of this clonotype. This rearrangement joins TRBV28 to TRBJ1-2; the D gene is possibly TRBD1 (6 bases). Trimming cost V 4 bases and J 5 bases, with 14 bases left between them. Looked up from germline, CDR1 is MDHEN and CDR2 is SYDVKM. This CDR3 region has 14 residues. CDR3 amino acids: CASSSADRRYGYTF. DNA of the CDR3: TGTGCCAGCAGTTCTGCAGACAGGCGGTATGGCTACACCTTC.

In its sample, this clonotype was seen once. J is TRBJ2-7 and V is TRBV29-1; the match to TRBD2 covers 8 bases. Germline V gives CDR1 SQVTM, CDR2 ANQGSEA. J was trimmed by 6 bases and V by 0 bases; bases with no gene match: 1. This CDR3 region has 12 residues. This CDR3 is CSVEDRGGEQYF. For the CDR3, the DNA is TGCAGCGTTGAAGACCGGGGGGGCGAGCAGTACTTC.

This clonotype was observed a few times. The CDR3 loop is CASSSRTSGSNEQYF. The CDR3 bases are TGTGCCAGCAGCAGTCGGACTAGCGGGAGTAACGAGCAGTACTTC. This rearrangement joins TRBV7-2 to TRBJ2-7; 13 bases match TRBD2. This CDR3 spans 15 amino acids. Germline V CDR1 and CDR2: SGHTA, FQGNSA. Trimming took 5 bases from V and 5 from J; bases not matched to a gene: 6.

This clonotype has only a few counts. The V and J genes are TRBV28 and TRBJ1-3; 7 bases map to TRBD1. Trimming cost V 5 bases and J 0 bases; bases outside gene matches: 7. From germline, CDR1 is MDHEN and CDR2 SYDVKM. The length of the CDR3 is 16 residues. This CDR3 is CASSAPGQFSGNTIYF. The CDR3 DNA follows: TGTGCCAGCAGTGCCCCGGGACAGTTCTCTGGAAACACCATATATTTT. The whole variable domain, filled in from reference TRBV28 and TRBJ1-3, reads DVKVTQSSRYLVKRTGEKVFLECVQDMDHENMFWYRQDPGLGLRLIYFSYDVKMKEKGDIPEGYSVSREKKERFSLILESASTNQTSMYLCASSAPGQFSGNTIYFGEGSWLTVV.

DNA for the CDR3: TGTGCCAGCAGGACTTATGTGCCCTCTAACACTGAAGCTTTCTTT. Translation: CASRTYVPSNTEAFF. V is TRBV2 and J is TRBJ1-1; D remains unclear. This CDR3 is built from 15 residues. V was trimmed by 6 bases and J by 2 bases, leaving 16 bases between them. Per germline, CDR1 SNHLY and CDR2 FYNNEI. The full variable domain, in which reference TRBV2 and TRBJ1-1 provide the parts outside the CDR3, is EPEVTQTPSHQVTQMGQEVILRCVPISNHLYFYWYRQILGQKVEFLVSFYNNEISEKSEIFDDQFSVERPDGSNFTLKIRSTKLEDSAMYFCASRTYVPSNTEAFFGQGTRLTVV.

The CDR3 spells CSVRTGVNTEAFF. For the CDR3, the DNA is TGCAGCGTAAGGACAGGAGTGAACACTGAAGCTTTCTTT. This rearrangement joins TRBV29-1 to TRBJ1-1; 7 nucleotides align to TRBD1. The germline V gene has CDR1 SQVTM and CDR2 ANQGSEA. Unmatched junction bases numbered 4, after V lost 6 bases and J lost 0 bases. This CDR3 is 13 amino acids long.

This clonotype was observed a handful of times. Compared with germline, one end of the junction differs, possibly owing to a read error. The rearrangement uses TRBV12-3 or TRBV12-4 and TRBJ2-1; D tentatively reads TRBD1 or TRBD2 (5 bases each). The CDR3 consists of 17 residues. CDR3 sequence (DNA): TGTGCCGGAACTGTGGTGTTACACCACGGGGCAGTTCGAGACAGAACCTTC. This gives the protein CAGTVVLHHGAVRDRTF.

This clonotype was counted at least ten times. The chain carries TRBV30 and TRBJ2-7; a possible D gene is TRBD2 (5 bases). V dropped 0 bases and J dropped 4 bases, with 10 bases sitting between them. The CDR3 spans 13 residues. From germline, CDR1 is GTSNPN and CDR2 SVGIG (reference sequence). In DNA form, the CDR3 reads TGTGCCTGGAGTGTATTACCGGGGTACGAGCAGTACTTC. As protein: CAWSVLPGYEQYF.

About this clonotype: At one end the junction does not follow the germline gene, possibly because of a read error. The V gene is TRBV5-1, the J gene TRBJ2-4; D possibly uses TRBD1 or TRBD2 (5 bases each). Germline assignment: CDR1 SGHRS and CDR2 YFSETQ. CDR3 length: 14 residues. DNA of the CDR3: TGCACCAGCAGCTTGGCCGGGACCGAAAACATTCAGTACTTC. It codes for CTSSLAGTENIQYF.

The chain combines TRBV10-3 with TRBJ2-2, with a tentative D call TRBD2 (5 bases). The CDR3 totals 14 residues. V was shortened by 6 bases and J by 4 bases, with 12 bases between the two germline ends. CDR1 is ENHRY, CDR2 SYGVKD, per germline. CDR3 bases: TGTGCCATCAGAAATACAACTAGCACCGGGGAGCTGTTTTTT. Translated: CAIRNTTSTGELFF.

The chain joins TRBV12-3 or TRBV12-4 to TRBJ2-7, with a possible D match to TRBD2 (5 bases). This CDR3 spans 14 amino acids. Trimming took off 7 bases at V and 0 bases at J, with 13 bases between the two ends. CDR3 amino acids: CASKEGPASYEQYF. DNA for the CDR3: TGTGCCAGCAAAGAGGGTCCGGCCTCCTACGAGCAGTACTTC.

This clonotype was seen only a few times. The rearrangement joins TRBV28 to TRBJ2-1; possible D gene TRBD2, 6 bases. CDR3 length: 16 amino acids. Trimming shortened V by 0 bases and J by 6 bases, and 15 bases separated the two germline ends. Looked up from germline, CDR1 is MDHEN and CDR2 is SYDVKM. The CDR3 coding sequence is TGTGCCAGCAGTTTATGGGGAGGCGGGTTGGGCAATGAGCAGTTCTTC. Encoded protein: CASSLWGGGLGNEQFF.